This T cell receptor beta chain was sequenced in a study of T-cell memory formation after mild COVID-19. CDR1 is SGHKS and CDR2 is YYEKEE in the germline V gene (reference sequence). There are 17 residues in the CDR3. Trimming pared 0 bases from V and 0 bases from J, leaving 10 bases between. In this sample, this clonotype turned up a few times. The antigen remains unidentified. Sample barcodes and UMIs were carried by the TCR alpha and TCR beta cDNA libraries that 5'RACE generated with constant-segment primers. TCRdb reanalysed the 5' RACE reads using MiXCR and keeps one entry per CDR3 protein. The sample lists some 440,000 distinct CDR3 sequences, roughly 23% occurring once. Study-level points and caveats: Clones from the second wave (peaking day 37) had unconfirmed SARS-CoV-2 specificity. Pre-infection memory showed some responding clones, and this suggested that cross-reactive memory joined. Contracting clones localized mainly to CM and EM when CD4+ and mainly to EMRA when CD8+.

The genes are TRBV5-5 and TRBJ2-6; no definite D call. This clonotype was sampled from an adult woman who had mild COVID-19 (a few samples of this study predate the infection). Cell type and time point are not known. Sequencing was carried out using PBMCs or a T cell subset sorted from them (not recorded which). The CDR3 DNA is TGTGCCAGCAGCTTGGTTCCCGAGAGCTCTGGGGCCAACGTCCTGACTTTC. Its translation: CASSLVPESSGANVLTF. Looking up the rest from reference TRBV5-5 and TRBJ2-6 gives the full variable domain: DAGVTQSPTHLIKTRGQQVTLRCSPISGHKSVSWYQQVLGQGPQFIFQYYEKEERGRGNFPDRFSARQFPNYSSELNVNALLLGDSALYLCASSLVPESSGANVLTFGAGSRLTVL.